This is a list of T cell receptor beta chains from one sample in a study of control samples from healthy donors and cancer patients. The repertoire was sequenced with immunoSEQ multiplex PCR; TCRdb's copy has only in-frame clones and lacks some. The sample gives around 63,000 clones, approximately 89% of which show up once; 2% to 2.5% is in the top ten. The specimen sequenced was PBMCs. Every receptor here comes from a woman between 50 and 59 years old with head and neck cancer. The CDR3 runs from the conserved cysteine through the conserved F or W. Fields, in order: CDR3 length, clone size, D gene, J gene, V gene, CDR3 DNA, CDR3 protein. A D gene is named only where the DNA matches it firmly. Size values are once, few and many counts, or a class for expanded clones, and some rows have none.

13,NA,TRBD1,TRBJ2-7,TRBV29-1,TGCAGCGTTGAAGCCCCGGGACAGTACGAGCAGTACTTC,CSVEAPGQYEQYF
14,NA,NA,TRBJ1-2,TRBV27,TGTGCCAGCAACAGGGACGGTTCTAACTATGGCTACACCTTC,CASNRDGSNYGYTF
12,NA,NA,TRBJ1-1,TRBV28,TGTGCCACCTTTTCCCAGAACACTGAAGCTTTCTTT,CATFSQNTEAFF
16,NA,NA,TRBJ2-7,TRBV7-2,TGTGCCAGCAGCTCCTCCGTTCCGGGCGGTCGCTACGAGCAGTACTTC,CASSSSVPGGRYEQYF
16,few,TRBD1,TRBJ1-3,TRBV5-1,TGCGCCAGCAGCCCGTCGGGACAGGTATCTGGAAACACCATATATTTT,CASSPSGQVSGNTIYF
15,NA,TRBD2,TRBJ2-2,TRBV28,TGTGCCACCCCCCTCGGTAGCGGGACCACCGGGGAGCTGTTTTTT,CATPLGSGTTGELFF
14,NA,NA,TRBJ2-1,TRBV9,TGTGCCAGCAGCGCCCATGACAGCTACAATGAGCAGTTCTTC,CASSAHDSYNEQFF
16,NA,TRBD1,TRBJ1-3,TRBV9,TGTGCCAGCAGCGCCGAGGGGGCACTCACTGGAAACACCATATATTTT,CASSAEGALTGNTIYF
13,NA,TRBD1,TRBJ1-4,TRBV30,TGTGCCTTAAAGACAGGGGGTTATGAAAAACTGTTTTTT,CALKTGGYEKLFF
13,NA,TRBD1,TRBJ1-1,TRBV5-1,TGCGCCAGCAGCTTGGCCGGGACAGGTGAAGCTTTCTTT,CASSLAGTGEAFF
16,NA,NA,TRBJ1-2,TRBV3-1/TRBV3-2,TGTGCCAGCAGCCAATCACAGGGTGGGTTCTCTATAGGCTACACCTTC,CASSQSQGGFSIGYTF
13,NA,NA,TRBJ1-1,TRBV5-1,TGCGCCAGCAGCTTATCTGCGAACACTGAAGCTTTCTTT,CASSLSANTEAFF
13,NA,NA,TRBJ1-1,TRBV6-5,TGTGCCAGCAACAGCCCGGGGAGGACTGAAGCTTTCTTT,CASNSPGRTEAFF
15,NA,NA,TRBJ2-3,TRBV6-4,TGTGCCAGCAGTGTGAAACCCCGTGACACAGATACGCAGTATTTT,CASSVKPRDTDTQYF
15,NA,NA,TRBJ1-2,TRBV4-2,TGTGCCAGCAGCCAAGATAGACAGGTCCCCTATGGCTACACCTTC,CASSQDRQVPYGYTF
14,NA,NA,TRBJ2-5,TRBV6-5,TGTGCCAGCCCGGCGCCCACAATCCAAGAGACCCAGTACTTC,CASPAPTIQETQYF
16,NA,TRBD1,TRBJ2-7,TRBV10-3,TGTGCCATCAGTGAGCCGAACCCGGGACAGACTTACGAGCAGTACTTC,CAISEPNPGQTYEQYF
14,few,NA,TRBJ1-1,TRBV7-2,TGTGCCGGACGGGGCTTCATATCCACCCCTGAAGCTTTCTTT,CAGRGFISTPEAFF
13,NA,NA,TRBJ1-2,TRBV12-3/TRBV12-4,TGTGCCAGCAGCGCTCGACGGCTCTATGGCTACACCTTC,CASSARRLYGYTF
14,once,NA,TRBJ1-1,TRBV7-9,TGTGCCAGCAGCTTAGTTGACTTTAACACTGAAGCTTTCTTT,CASSLVDFNTEAFF
12,once,NA,TRBJ1-2,TRBV12-3/TRBV12-4,TGTGCCAGCAGTTTCCCGGGGACCGGCTACACCTTC,CASSFPGTGYTF
13,NA,NA,TRBJ1-2,TRBV30,TGTGCCTGGAGTGCCAAGGGGGAGAGGGGCTACACCTTC,CAWSAKGERGYTF
13,NA,NA,TRBJ2-1,TRBV7-3,TGTGCCAGCAGCGCGGGACTGGGACGTGAGCAGTTCTTC,CASSAGLGREQFF
13,NA,NA,TRBJ1-2,TRBV6-1,TGTGCCAGCAGTGAGGGCGCTAACTATGGCTACACCTTC,CASSEGANYGYTF
18,NA,TRBD2,TRBJ2-3,TRBV4-2,TGTGCCAGCAGCCTAAAAGGTAGCGGGGGCCGAAGCACAGATACGCAGTATTTT,CASSLKGSGGRSTDTQYF
15,NA,TRBD2,TRBJ2-7,TRBV7-6,TGTGCCAGCAGCCAACTAGCGGGGGGTTCCTACGAGCAGTACTTC,CASSQLAGGSYEQYF
18,NA,TRBD2,TRBJ2-1,TRBV19,TGTGCCAGTAGTATCGGGACTAGCGGGGGGAGATCCTACAATGAGCAGTTCTTC,CASSIGTSGGRSYNEQFF
11,NA,NA,TRBJ1-4,TRBV28,TGTGCCAGCAGTTTGGGGCGCCAACTGTTTTTT,CASSLGRQLFF
14,NA,TRBD1,TRBJ2-5,TRBV5-4,TGTGCCAGCAGCTTGGTAGGACAGGGGGAGACCCAGTACTTC,CASSLVGQGETQYF
13,NA,NA,TRBJ2-3,TRBV15,TGTGCCACCAGCAGGCCCTCCTCTTCCTCGCAGTATTTT,CATSRPSSSSQYF
15,NA,TRBD1,TRBJ2-1,TRBV9,TGTGCCAGCAGCCCCACGACAGGGGGCAACAATGAGCAGTTCTTC,CASSPTTGGNNEQFF
14,NA,NA,TRBJ1-3,TRBV19,TGTGCCAGTAGTACAACAGGGACCGGAAACACCATATATTTT,CASSTTGTGNTIYF
16,NA,TRBD1,TRBJ1-2,TRBV19,TGTGCCAGTAGTAACCGCGGACAGGATGTCAACTATGGCTACACCTTC,CASSNRGQDVNYGYTF
16,NA,TRBD2,TRBJ2-1,TRBV7-3,TGTGCCAGCAGCCCTAGCGGGGGGGCTCCCTACAATGAGCAGTTCTTC,CASSPSGGAPYNEQFF
16,NA,NA,TRBJ1-6,TRBV3-1/TRBV3-2,TGTGCCAGCAGACCTAGGGACCGTTCCTATAATTCACCCCTCCACTTT,CASRPRDRSYNSPLHF
15,NA,NA,TRBJ2-1,TRBV5-1,TGCGCCAGCAGCTTGGCCTCGACGGCGACGGGAGAGCAGTTCTTC,CASSLASTATGEQFF
15,NA,TRBD1,TRBJ2-7,TRBV15,TGTGCCACCAGCAAGGAGAGGGACAGAACCTACGAGCAGTACTTC,CATSKERDRTYEQYF
14,NA,TRBD1,TRBJ2-1,TRBV5-4,TGTGCCAGCAGCACCTGGACAGGCCCCAATGAGCAGTTCTTC,CASSTWTGPNEQFF
12,NA,NA,TRBJ1-5,TRBV13,TGTGCCAGCAGCGAGGGCGGGGAGCCCCAGCATTTT,CASSEGGEPQHF
12,NA,TRBD1,TRBJ1-1,TRBV30,TGTGCCTGGCGTGACAGGGTCACTGAAGCTTTCTTT,CAWRDRVTEAFF
17,NA,NA,TRBJ2-6,TRBV4-1,TGCGCCAGCAGCCAAGTGCAGCTCAACTCTGGGGCCAACGTCCTGACTTTC,CASSQVQLNSGANVLTF
15,NA,TRBD2,TRBJ2-3,TRBV28,TGTGCCAGCAGTTTAACTAGCGGGGGCACAGATACGCAGTATTTT,CASSLTSGGTDTQYF
14,NA,NA,TRBJ1-1,TRBV7-8,TGTGCCAGCAGCCTTGACAGGTTGGGGACTGAAGCTTTCTTT,CASSLDRLGTEAFF
15,once,TRBD2,TRBJ2-1,TRBV10-2,TGCGCCAGCAGTGAGGGGACTAGCGGCGCCAATGAGCAGTTCTTC,CASSEGTSGANEQFF
15,NA,TRBD1,TRBJ1-6,TRBV16,TGTGCCAGCAGCCAATTTTGGACAGGGGATTCACCCCTCCACTTT,CASSQFWTGDSPLHF
11,once,NA,TRBJ2-1,TRBV7-2,TGTGCCAGCAGCTTCTCTCGTGAGCAGTTCTTC,CASSFSREQFF
16,NA,TRBD1,TRBJ2-7,TRBV7-9,TGTGCCAGCAGCTTAACGACCGACAGGGGCCTCGACGAGCAGTACTTC,CASSLTTDRGLDEQYF
14,NA,NA,TRBJ1-4,TRBV7-8,TGTGCCAGCAGCAACAGGGAGAAGGGTGAAAAACTGTTTTTT,CASSNREKGEKLFF
14,NA,NA,TRBJ1-5,TRBV28,TGTGCCAGCAGCCTACTCCGGGGCTATCAGCCCCAGCATTTT,CASSLLRGYQPQHF
14,NA,NA,TRBJ2-5,TRBV5-6,TGTGCCAGCAGCTCGGACTCGTACCAAGAGACCCAGTACTTC,CASSSDSYQETQYF
15,NA,NA,TRBJ1-6,TRBV3-1/TRBV3-2,TGTGCCAGCAGCCAAGCCCGGGGAGTAAATTCACCCCTCCACTTT,CASSQARGVNSPLHF
13,few,NA,TRBJ1-1,TRBV28,TGTGCCAGCACGAGGGGCCGTAACACTGAAGCTTTCTTT,CASTRGRNTEAFF
15,NA,NA,TRBJ2-7,TRBV6-2/TRBV6-3,TGTGCCAGCAGTTACTTTGGGGGAACCTCCTACGAGCAGTACTTC,CASSYFGGTSYEQYF
16,NA,TRBD1,TRBJ2-3,TRBV28,TGTGCCAGCAGTTCACCGGGACAGGGTGGGACAGATACGCAGTATTTT,CASSSPGQGGTDTQYF
17,NA,NA,TRBJ1-2,TRBV28,TGTGCCAGCAGTTTCCTGACAAGTCGTGCCTATTTCTATGGCTACACCTTC,CASSFLTSRAYFYGYTF
15,NA,NA,TRBJ2-3,TRBV19,TGTGCCAGTAGTACCCCCGGTGGCGGACCAGATACGCAGTATTTT,CASSTPGGGPDTQYF
15,once,TRBD2,TRBJ2-7,TRBV28,TGTGCCAGCACCGTTACTAGCGGGGGTTGGTACGAGCAGTACTTC,CASTVTSGGWYEQYF